Included here is one T cell receptor beta chain sequence, with context. The antigen is not known. Given a much more abundant clone one base away, this may be a read error. The source of the sample is a study of molecular identifiers for immune sequencing clone quantification. Study-level findings and limits: In CMV-specific effectors, clones above 20 copies held over 98% of molecules; naive, under 1%.

CDR3 size: 16 residues. Germline CDR1 is GTSNPN and CDR2 is SVGIG (reference sequence). MiXCR was run by TCRdb on the PCR reads, yielding one entry per CDR3 protein. Among about 630,000 distinct CDR3 sequences listed, about 25% were seen once. Sorting selected naive CD8 T cells with a CD8+CD4-CCR7+CD45RA+ phenotype. The genes are TRBV30 and TRBJ2-7; 9 bases are a match to TRBD1. Sequencing was done on a sample of naive CD8+ T cells from blood, with Jurkat cell RNA spiked in. Subset denoted: FACS-sorted CD8+CD4-CCR7+CD45RA+ naive T cells. This sequence was found in a human donor in good health. Some libraries in this study had Jurkat cell RNA spiked in. For the CDR3, the DNA is TGTGCCTGGAGTGCCTACACAGGGGGCCCCACCTACGGGCAGTACTTC. As protein: CAWSAYTGGPTYGQYF.